The 26 T cell receptor beta chains below come from one sample, sequenced in a study of identical twins. TCRdb recomputed calls from the 5' RACE reads with MiXCR, one row per CDR3 protein. The sample comprises approximately 700,000 distinct CDR3 sequences, 18% of which are singletons, and around 14% rests with the top ten. These data also formed part of another study, on T cells expressing NK-cell markers.

The sequenced sample was PBMCs. These TCRs come from a young woman in good health.

This rearrangement joins TRBV20-1 to TRBJ2-1, with 14 bases fitting TRBD2. Germline values: CDR1 DFQATT, CDR2 SNEGSKA (reference sequence). The CDR3 is 16 amino acids. V gave up 5 bases and J gave up 8 bases; unmatched junction bases: 11. DNA for the CDR3: TGCAGTGCTCTAGGACTAGCGGGGGGAATCGACGATGAGCAGTTCTTC. This translates into CSALGLAGGIDDEQFF.

This clonotype was observed a handful of times. The genes are TRBV4-2 and TRBJ1-6; D is undetermined. Trimming took off 1 base at V and 7 bases at J, with 11 bases between the two ends. Per the germline V gene, CDR1 is LGHNA and CDR2 is YNFKEQ. The CDR3 consists of 15 residues. In DNA, the CDR3 is TGTGCCAGCAGCCAAGCACGGGCGAGGAATTCACCCCTCCACTTT. Its translation is CASSQARARNSPLHF.

This clonotype appeared a few times. CDR3 DNA: TGTGCCAGCAGCCAAGATTTGGGGGGGCCTCACGAGCAGTACTTC. Protein sequence: CASSQDLGGPHEQYF. V usage is TRBV3-1 and J usage is TRBJ2-7; TRBD2 is a possible D gene (7 bases). Germline CDR1 and CDR2: LGHDT and YNNKEL (reference sequence). The CDR3 totals 15 residues. Trimming pared 0 bases from V and 5 bases from J, leaving 14 bases between.

This clonotype has ten or more counts. This sequence joins TRBV5-1 and TRBJ2-2; maybe TRBD1 (6 bases). The CDR3 loop spans 14 amino acids. Looked up from germline, CDR1 is SGHRS and CDR2 is YFSETQ. V shed 10 bases and J shed 5 bases, with 18 bases lying between them. CDR3 in DNA: TGCGCCTCCGCCGATGGGGGCGGGACCGGGGAGCTGTTTTTT. Translating it yields CASADGGGTGELFF.

This clonotype was detected a few times. This rearrangement joins TRBV11-2 to TRBJ2-3; 8 bases map to TRBD2. Trimming cost V 4 bases and J 3 bases; bases outside gene matches: 9. The CDR3 consists of 16 residues. Germline CDR1 is SGHAT and CDR2 is FQNNGV. The CDR3 loop is CASSSSGGGRTDTQYF. CDR3 in DNA: TGTGCCAGCAGCTCTTCCGGCGGGGGGCGTACAGATACGCAGTATTTT.

The V gene is TRBV6-1, the J gene TRBJ2-4, with D perhaps TRBD1 or TRBD2 (5 bases each). The CDR3 covers 13 residues. Per germline, CDR1 MNHNS and CDR2 SASEGT. V lost 5 bases to trimming and J lost 7 bases, with 12 bases between them. Written as DNA, the CDR3 is TGTGCCAGCAGTCGGGACCCCGGGAACATTCAGTACTTC. Its translation is CASSRDPGNIQYF.

The chain recombines TRBV6-1 with TRBJ2-7; TRBD1 is a possible D gene (6 bases). The CDR3 extends over 15 amino acids. The V gene's germline CDR1 is MNHNS and CDR2 SASEGT. V lost 5 bases and J 3 bases, leaving 17 bases between the germline ends. The CDR3 DNA is TGTGCCAGCAGTAGGACAGACACCGTTAACTACGAGCAGTACTTC. Protein sequence: CASSRTDTVNYEQYF.

The CDR3 spells CASSYQYTRTLTDTQYF. For the CDR3, the DNA is TGTGCCAGCAGTTATCAATACACCCGAACCCTCACAGATACGCAGTATTTT. The chain is built from TRBV6-5 and TRBJ2-3; no definite D call. The germline V gene encodes CDR1 MNHEY and CDR2 SVGAGI. CDR3 size: 17 residues. V was cut by 3 bases and J by 2 bases, with 18 bases left in between.

The chain is built from TRBV7-8 and TRBJ2-7, with 8 bases matching TRBD2. CDR1 is SGHVS and CDR2 is FQNEAQ in the germline V gene. This CDR3 comprises 14 residues. V lost 5 bases to trimming and J lost 7 bases; unmatched junction nucleotides: 10. The CDR3 sequence: CASSNLGGAKEQYF. The CDR3 DNA reads as TGTGCCAGCAGCAACCTCGGGGGGGCAAAAGAGCAGTACTTC.

Only a few counts were recorded for this clonotype. V and J are TRBV4-2 and TRBJ1-1; 7 bases line up with TRBD1. The germline V gene has CDR1 LGHNA and CDR2 YNFKEQ. The ends lost 4 bases at V and 4 bases at J; junction bases unmatched: 9. This CDR3 is 15 amino acids long. The DNA of the CDR3 is TGTGCCAGCAGCCGCCGGGAGACAGGGCTCACTGAAGCTTTCTTT. Protein: CASSRRETGLTEAFF.

The chain links TRBV15 to TRBJ2-1, with 7 positions matching TRBD2. Per the germline V gene, CDR1 is LNHNV and CDR2 is YYDKDF (reference sequence). V lost 8 bases and J lost 0; bases outside the gene matches: 19. CDR3 length equals 19 residues. The DNA for the CDR3 is TGTGCCACCTCCCCGGGGCCCCTTGGCGGGAGCTACTCCTACAATGAGCAGTTCTTC. Encoded protein: CATSPGPLGGSYSYNEQFF.

This chain links TRBV29-1 with TRBJ2-5, with a possible D match to TRBD1 (6 bases). Looked up from germline, CDR1 is SQVTM and CDR2 is ANQGSEA. The CDR3 extends over 12 amino acids. Trimming cost V 4 bases and J 4 bases, with 10 bases left between them. The CDR3 DNA follows: TGCAGCGTTGCAGGGGATCGAGAGACCCAGTACTTC. Amino acids: CSVAGDRETQYF.

The V and J genes are TRBV29-1 and TRBJ1-2; D gene uncertain. Trimming shortened V by 4 bases and J by 5 bases, and 14 bases separated the two germline ends. The germline CDR1 and CDR2 sequences are SQVTM and ANQGSEA. This CDR3 is built from 13 residues. CDR3 residues: CSVGSGVEYGYTF. The CDR3 coding sequence is TGCAGCGTTGGTTCTGGGGTTGAGTATGGCTACACCTTC.

The rearrangement links TRBV20-1 to TRBJ2-5; D assignment may be TRBD1 or TRBD2 (7 bases each). V dropped 0 bases and J dropped 5 bases, with 16 bases sitting between them. Germline CDR1 and CDR2: DFQATT and SNEGSKA (reference sequence). The CDR3 is 15 amino acids. This CDR3 reads CSAREMGGGVETQYF. Here the CDR3 DNA reads TGCAGTGCTAGAGAGATGGGAGGGGGCGTCGAGACCCAGTACTTC.

This clonotype was picked up a small number of times. The rearrangement uses TRBV11-2 and TRBJ2-1; 7 nucleotides align to TRBD2. This CDR3 contains 18 residues. The germline gives CDR1 SGHAT, CDR2 FQNNGV. J lost 2 bases, V lost 2 bases, and 12 bases had no gene match. The chain's CDR3 is CASSLSFGRGSAYNEQFF. In DNA form, the CDR3 reads TGTGCCAGCAGCTTAAGTTTCGGGCGGGGGTCCGCCTACAATGAGCAGTTCTTC.

This chain uses TRBV6-4 with TRBJ2-7; D gene ambiguous. CDR3 length: 14 amino acids. The germline V and J ends were trimmed by 0 bases and 3 bases, with 9 bases remaining between them. Looked up from germline, CDR1 is MRHNA and CDR2 is SNTAGT. The CDR3: CASSDSLWDYEQYF. CDR3 DNA: TGTGCCAGCAGTGACTCGTTGTGGGACTACGAGCAGTACTTC.

This clonotype was counted between two and nine times. The chain has TRBV10-3 and TRBJ1-1; 11 positions match TRBD1. The CDR3 runs 14 residues. Germline V gene sequence: CDR1 ENHRY, CDR2 SYGVKD. Trimming removed 6 bases from V and 0 bases from J; junction bases left unmatched: 0. CDR3 nucleotide sequence: TGTGCCATCAGGGGACAGGGGGTGAACACTGAAGCTTTCTTT. It codes for CAIRGQGVNTEAFF.

The genes are TRBV29-1 and TRBJ1-1; no firm D call. The V end was cut by 5 bases, the J end by 3 bases, with 16 bases between. This CDR3 region has 14 residues. Germline V gene sequence: CDR1 SQVTM, CDR2 ANQGSEA. CDR3 nucleotide sequence: TGCAGCGTTATCTCCGTCGCGAAGGACACTGAAGCTTTCTTT. Encoded protein: CSVISVAKDTEAFF.

J is TRBJ2-7 and V is TRBV10-3; D is unclear. The CDR3 length is 12 residues. Germline values: CDR1 ENHRY, CDR2 SYGVKD. V lost 6 bases and J lost 1, with 7 bases in between. This chain's CDR3 is CAISHSSYEQYF. The CDR3 nucleotides read TGTGCCATCAGCCACAGTTCCTACGAGCAGTACTTC.

This clonotype was counted a few times. This chain uses TRBV12-3 or TRBV12-4 with TRBJ1-1; TRBD1 aligns across 7 bases. J lost 3 bases, V lost 8 bases, and 3 bases had no gene match. The CDR3 is made up of 12 amino acids. CDR3 sequence (DNA): TGTGCCAGCCAGGGGGAATACACTGAAGCTTTCTTT. It codes for CASQGEYTEAFF.

This clonotype was picked up a small number of times. The chain links TRBV6-1 to TRBJ1-1; D might be TRBD1 (6 bases). With 7 bases removed from V and 2 bases from J, the gap between germline ends came to 14 bases. The CDR3 spans 14 residues. Germline V lookup: CDR1 MNHNS, CDR2 SASEGT. CDR3 sequence: CASNGGADNTEAFF. The CDR3 nucleotides read TGTGCCAGCAATGGGGGCGCGGATAACACTGAAGCTTTCTTT.

This clonotype was seen only a few times. The chain couples TRBV12-3 or TRBV12-4 to TRBJ1-6; D possibly corresponds to TRBD1 (6 bases). The CDR3 extends over 14 amino acids. The ends were cut back, 4 bases at V and 15 bases at J, with 19 bases in the middle. CDR3 in DNA: TGTGCCAGCAGTTACCCGGGACAAGAATACCTCCTCCACTTT. Translation gives CASSYPGQEYLLHF.

There are a few counts of this clonotype. This chain joins TRBV12-3 or TRBV12-4 and TRBJ2-7, with D unclear. Between the trimmed V and J ends, which lost 6 bases and 3 bases, there was a span of 9 bases. CDR3 size: 12 residues. For the CDR3, the DNA is TGTGCCAGCAGATCCCCGGGCTACGAGCAGTACTTC. Its protein product is CASRSPGYEQYF.

V and J are TRBV15 and TRBJ2-1; D uncertain. The CDR3 covers 13 residues. Trimming pared 0 bases from V and 7 bases from J, leaving 7 bases between. CDR1 and CDR2 from the germline V gene are LNHNV and YYDKDF (reference sequence). The DNA of the CDR3 is TGTGCCACCAGCAGAGATGGTCGGAATGAGCAGTTCTTC. Encoded protein: CATSRDGRNEQFF.

This clonotype was seen a handful of times. J is TRBJ2-2 and V is TRBV20-1; 8 bases line up with TRBD2. V dropped 3 bases and J dropped 5; count of bases not matched to a gene: 17. The length of the CDR3 is 18 residues. Germline CDR1 reads DFQATT; CDR2 reads SNEGSKA (reference sequence). The CDR3 nucleotides are TGCAGTGCTAGGGACTCGGGGGGCGGGGGGAAGGTAACCGGGGAGCTGTTTTTT. It specifies CSARDSGGGGKVTGELFF.

This clonotype was found a few times. This chain links TRBV7-9 with TRBJ1-5; 7 nucleotides agree with TRBD1. The germline gives CDR1 SEHNR, CDR2 FQNEAQ (reference sequence). Unmatched junction bases numbered 8, after V lost 5 bases and J lost 7 bases. The CDR3 sequence is 14 residues long. In DNA form, the CDR3 reads TGTGCCAGCAGCCAGATTACAGGGGACCAGCCCCAGCATTTT. This sequence encodes CASSQITGDQPQHF.